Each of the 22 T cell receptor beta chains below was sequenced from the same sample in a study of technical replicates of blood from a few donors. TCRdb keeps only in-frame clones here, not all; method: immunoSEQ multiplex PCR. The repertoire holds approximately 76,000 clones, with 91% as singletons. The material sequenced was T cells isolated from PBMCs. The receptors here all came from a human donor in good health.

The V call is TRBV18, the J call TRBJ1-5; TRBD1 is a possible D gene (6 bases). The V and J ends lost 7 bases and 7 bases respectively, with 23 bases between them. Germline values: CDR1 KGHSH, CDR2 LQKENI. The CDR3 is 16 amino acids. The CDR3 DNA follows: TGTGCCAGCTTACGGATCGGGGGGCGGCAATGGCAGCCCCAGCATTTT. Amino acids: CASLRIGGRQWQPQHF.

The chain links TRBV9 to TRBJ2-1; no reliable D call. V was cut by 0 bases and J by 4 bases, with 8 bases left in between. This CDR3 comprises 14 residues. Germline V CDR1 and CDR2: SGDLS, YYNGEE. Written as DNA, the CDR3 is TGTGCCAGCAGCGTAGTACCGAGTTACAATGAGCAGTTCTTC. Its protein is CASSVVPSYNEQFF.

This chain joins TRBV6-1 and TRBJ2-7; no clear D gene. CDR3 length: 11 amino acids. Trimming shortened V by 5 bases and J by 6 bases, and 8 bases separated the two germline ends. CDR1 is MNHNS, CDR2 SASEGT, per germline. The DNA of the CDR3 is TGTGCCAGCAGTAAACGCGGCGAGCAGTACTTC. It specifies CASSKRGEQYF.

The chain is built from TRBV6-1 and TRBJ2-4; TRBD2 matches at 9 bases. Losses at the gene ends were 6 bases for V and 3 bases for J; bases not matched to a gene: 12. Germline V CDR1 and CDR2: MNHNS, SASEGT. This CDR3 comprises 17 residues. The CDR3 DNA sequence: TGTGCCAGCAGCGAACGGCGGGGGGGGAATAGCAAAAACATTCAGTACTTC. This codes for CASSERRGGNSKNIQYF.

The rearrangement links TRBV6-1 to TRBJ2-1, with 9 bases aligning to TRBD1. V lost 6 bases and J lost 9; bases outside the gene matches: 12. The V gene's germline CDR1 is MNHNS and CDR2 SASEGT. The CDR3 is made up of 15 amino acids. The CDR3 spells CASRTEQGAGGEQFF. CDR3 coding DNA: TGTGCCAGCAGAACGGAACAGGGGGCGGGTGGTGAGCAGTTCTTC.

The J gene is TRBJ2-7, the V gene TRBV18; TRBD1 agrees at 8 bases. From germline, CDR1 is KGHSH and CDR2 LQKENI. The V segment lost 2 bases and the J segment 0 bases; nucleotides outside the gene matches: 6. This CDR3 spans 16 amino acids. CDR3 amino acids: CASSPRSGQVSYEQYF. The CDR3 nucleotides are TGTGCCAGCTCACCAAGGTCGGGACAGGTCTCCTACGAGCAGTACTTC.

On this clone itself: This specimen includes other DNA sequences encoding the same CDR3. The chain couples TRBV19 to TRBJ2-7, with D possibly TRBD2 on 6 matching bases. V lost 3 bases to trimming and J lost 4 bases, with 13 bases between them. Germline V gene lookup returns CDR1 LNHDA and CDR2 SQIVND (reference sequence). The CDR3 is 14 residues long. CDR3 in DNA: TGTGCCAGTAGTATGGGGCAGGGAGGATACGAGCAGTACTTC. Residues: CASSMGQGGYEQYF.

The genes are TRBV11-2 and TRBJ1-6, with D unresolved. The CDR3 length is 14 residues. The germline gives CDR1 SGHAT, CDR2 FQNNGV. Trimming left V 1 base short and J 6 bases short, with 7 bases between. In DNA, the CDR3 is TGTGCCAGCAGCTTAGGTCCGGTTAATTCACCCCTCCACTTT. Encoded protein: CASSLGPVNSPLHF.

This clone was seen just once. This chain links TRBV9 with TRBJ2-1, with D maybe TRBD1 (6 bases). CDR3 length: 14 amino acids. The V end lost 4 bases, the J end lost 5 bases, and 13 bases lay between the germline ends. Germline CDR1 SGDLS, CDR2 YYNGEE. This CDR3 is CASSNTGLNNEQFF. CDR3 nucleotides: TGTGCCAGCAGCAATACAGGGTTAAACAATGAGCAGTTCTTC.

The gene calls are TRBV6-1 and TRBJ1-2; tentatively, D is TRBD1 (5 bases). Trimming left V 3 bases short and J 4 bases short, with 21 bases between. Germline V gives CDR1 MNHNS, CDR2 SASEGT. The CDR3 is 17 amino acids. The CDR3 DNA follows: TGTGCCAGCAGTGAGGGGGGGACCGGGACTGCATCCTATGGCTACACCTTC. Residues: CASSEGGTGTASYGYTF.

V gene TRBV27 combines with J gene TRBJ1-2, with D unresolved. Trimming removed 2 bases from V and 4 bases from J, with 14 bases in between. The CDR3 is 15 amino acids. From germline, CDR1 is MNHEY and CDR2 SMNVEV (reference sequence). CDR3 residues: CASSLNPGSVYGYTF. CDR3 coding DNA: TGTGCCAGCAGTTTAAATCCGGGGTCAGTCTATGGCTACACCTTC.

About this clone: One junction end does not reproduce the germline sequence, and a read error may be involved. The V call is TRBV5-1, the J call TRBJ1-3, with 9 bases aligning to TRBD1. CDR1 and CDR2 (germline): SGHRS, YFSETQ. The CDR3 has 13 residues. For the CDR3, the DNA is TGCGCCAGCAGCGGGGGACAGGGAAGCACCATATATTTT. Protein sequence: CASSGGQGSTIYF.

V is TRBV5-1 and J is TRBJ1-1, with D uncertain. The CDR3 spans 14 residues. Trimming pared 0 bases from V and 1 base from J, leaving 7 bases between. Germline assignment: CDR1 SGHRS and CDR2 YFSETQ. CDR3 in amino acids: CASSLGSSNTEAFF. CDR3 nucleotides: TGCGCCAGCAGCTTGGGTTCGTCGAACACTGAAGCTTTCTTT.

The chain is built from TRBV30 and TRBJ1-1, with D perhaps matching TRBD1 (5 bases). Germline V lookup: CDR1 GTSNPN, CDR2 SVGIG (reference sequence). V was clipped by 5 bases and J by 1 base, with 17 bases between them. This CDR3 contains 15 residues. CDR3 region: CAWYGGGYGNTEAFF. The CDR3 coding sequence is TGTGCCTGGTACGGGGGGGGGTATGGGAACACTGAAGCTTTCTTT.

CDR3 coding DNA: TGTGCCAGCAGAAATTCAGCTTGGGAGGGGACCGGGGAGCTGTTTTTT. Translation: CASRNSAWEGTGELFF. This rearrangement joins TRBV6-4 to TRBJ2-2; 7 bases are a match to TRBD2. The CDR3 extends over 16 amino acids. Germline-derived CDR1 and CDR2 are MRHNA and SNTAGT. Germline trimming cut 6 bases from V and 5 bases from J; bases unmatched to any gene: 12.

Here the CDR3 DNA reads TGTGCCAGCAGCCAAGGACAGGCGATGGCCTACGAGCAGTACTTC. This encodes CASSQGQAMAYEQYF. The chain links TRBV7-3 to TRBJ2-7; TRBD1 aligns across 7 bases. Trimming cost V 5 bases and J 2 bases; bases outside gene matches: 9. The CDR3 spans 15 residues. Germline V gene data show CDR1 as SGHTA and CDR2 as FQGTGA. Supplemented by reference TRBV7-3 and TRBJ2-7, the full variable domain reads GAGVSQTPSNKVTEKGKYVELRCDPISGHTALYWYRQSLGQGPEFLIYFQGTGAADDSGLPNDRFFAVRPEGSVSTLKIQRTERGDSAVYLCASSQGQAMAYEQYFGPGTRLTVT.

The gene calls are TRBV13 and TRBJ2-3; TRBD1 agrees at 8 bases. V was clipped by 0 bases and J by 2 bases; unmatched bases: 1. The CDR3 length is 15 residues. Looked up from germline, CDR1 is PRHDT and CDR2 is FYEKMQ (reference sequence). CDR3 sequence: CASSLGDRATDTQYF. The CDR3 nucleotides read TGTGCCAGCAGCTTAGGGGACAGGGCCACAGATACGCAGTATTTT.

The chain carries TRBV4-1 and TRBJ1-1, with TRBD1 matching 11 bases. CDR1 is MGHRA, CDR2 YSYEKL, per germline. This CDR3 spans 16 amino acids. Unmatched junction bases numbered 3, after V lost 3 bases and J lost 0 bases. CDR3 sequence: CASSQWTGGLNTEAFF. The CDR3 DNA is TGCGCCAGCAGCCAGTGGACAGGGGGCCTGAACACTGAAGCTTTCTTT.

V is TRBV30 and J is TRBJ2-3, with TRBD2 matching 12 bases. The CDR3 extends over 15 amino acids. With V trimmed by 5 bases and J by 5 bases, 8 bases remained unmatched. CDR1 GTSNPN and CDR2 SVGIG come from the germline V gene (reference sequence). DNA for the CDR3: TGTGCCTGGGGCCCTCTAGCGGGGGGGCAAGATACGCAGTATTTT. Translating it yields CAWGPLAGGQDTQYF.

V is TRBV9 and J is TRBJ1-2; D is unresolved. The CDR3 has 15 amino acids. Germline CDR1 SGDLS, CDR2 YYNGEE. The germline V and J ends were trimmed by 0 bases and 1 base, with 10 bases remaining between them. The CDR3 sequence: CASSVDIANNYGYTF. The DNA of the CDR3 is TGTGCCAGCAGCGTAGACATAGCGAATAACTATGGCTACACCTTC.

The DNA of the CDR3 is TGTGCCAGCAGCTTCGTTCGTGAAAAACTGTTTTTT. Translated: CASSFVREKLFF. V is TRBV7-8 and J is TRBJ1-4; the D is unclear. CDR1 is SGHVS and CDR2 is FQNEAQ in the germline V gene. V gave up 3 bases and J gave up 7 bases, with 6 bases separating them. The CDR3 runs to 12 residues.

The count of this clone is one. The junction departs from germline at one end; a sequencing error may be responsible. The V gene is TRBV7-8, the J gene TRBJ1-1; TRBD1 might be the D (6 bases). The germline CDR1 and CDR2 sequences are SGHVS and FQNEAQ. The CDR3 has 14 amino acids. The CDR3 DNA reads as TGTGCCAGCAGTCGTACAGGGATCGGGGATGAAGTTTTCTTT. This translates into CASSRTGIGDEVFF.